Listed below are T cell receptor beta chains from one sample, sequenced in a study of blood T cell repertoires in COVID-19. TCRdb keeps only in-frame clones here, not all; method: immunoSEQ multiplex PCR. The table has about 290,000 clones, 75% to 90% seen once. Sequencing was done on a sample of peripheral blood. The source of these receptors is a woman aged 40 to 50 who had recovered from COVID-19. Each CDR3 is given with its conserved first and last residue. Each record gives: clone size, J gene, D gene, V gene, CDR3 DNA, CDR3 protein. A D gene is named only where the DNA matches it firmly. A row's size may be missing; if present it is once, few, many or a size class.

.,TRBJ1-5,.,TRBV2,TGTGCCAGCTCTACAGCCAATCAGCCCCAGCATTTT,CASSTANQPQHF
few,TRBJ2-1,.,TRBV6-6,TGTGCCAGCAGTTACACCTGGCATGAGCAGTTCTTC,CASSYTWHEQFF
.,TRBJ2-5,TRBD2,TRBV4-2,TGTGCCAGCAGCCAAGACGGGACTAGCGCGTACCAAGAGACCCAGTACTTC,CASSQDGTSAYQETQYF
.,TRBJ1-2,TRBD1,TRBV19,TGTGCCAGTAGTGCAGGACAGGGGGCTTTTGGCTACACCTTC,CASSAGQGAFGYTF
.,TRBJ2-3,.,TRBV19,TGTGCCAGTAGTATAGATGCTTTCTACCGCCGCACAGATACGCAGTATTTT,CASSIDAFYRRTDTQYF
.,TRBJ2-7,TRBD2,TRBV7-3,TGTGCCAGCAGCCCCGGACTAGCGGGAGCCGAGCAGTACTTC,CASSPGLAGAEQYF
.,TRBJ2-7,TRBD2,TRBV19,TGTGCCAGTTCGATGGCGGGAGATCACGAGCAGTACTTC,CASSMAGDHEQYF
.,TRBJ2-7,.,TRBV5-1,TGCGCCAGCAGCTTGGGTAGCGGTTTTGGGTCTCCCTACGAGCAGTACTTC,CASSLGSGFGSPYEQYF
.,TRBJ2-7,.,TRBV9,TGTGCCAGCAGCCCCCCTGGGGGGGGCTTAGGCGAGCAGTACTTC,CASSPPGGGLGEQYF
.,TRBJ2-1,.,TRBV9,TGTGCCAGCAGCGTAGTCTCCACATACAATGAGCAGTTCTTC,CASSVVSTYNEQFF
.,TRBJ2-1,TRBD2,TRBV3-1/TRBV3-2,TGTGCCAGCCGGCGGGAGGGTATGGATGAGCAGTTCTTC,CASRREGMDEQFF
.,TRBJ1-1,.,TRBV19,TGTGCCAGTAGTTTCTTGGCGGAGACTGAAGCTTTCTTT,CASSFLAETEAFF
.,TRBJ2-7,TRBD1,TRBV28,TGTGCCAGCAGTCTTGGACAGGGGCGATACGAGCAGTACTTC,CASSLGQGRYEQYF
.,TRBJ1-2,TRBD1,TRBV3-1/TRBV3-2,TGTGCCAGCAGCCAAGATGATGGAGGGGGCGGCTACACCTTC,CASSQDDGGGGYTF